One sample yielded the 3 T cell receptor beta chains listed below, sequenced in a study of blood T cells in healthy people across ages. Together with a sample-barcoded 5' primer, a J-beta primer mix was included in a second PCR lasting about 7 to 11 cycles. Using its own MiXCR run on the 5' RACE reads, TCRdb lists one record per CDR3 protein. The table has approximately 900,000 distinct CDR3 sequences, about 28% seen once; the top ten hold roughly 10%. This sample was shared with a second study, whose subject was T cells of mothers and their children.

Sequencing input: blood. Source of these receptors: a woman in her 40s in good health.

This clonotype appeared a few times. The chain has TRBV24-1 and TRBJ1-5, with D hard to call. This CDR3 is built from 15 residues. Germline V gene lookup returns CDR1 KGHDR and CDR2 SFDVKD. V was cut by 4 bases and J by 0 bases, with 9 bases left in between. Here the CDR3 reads CATSEGGNSNQPQHF. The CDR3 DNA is TGTGCCACCAGTGAGGGTGGAAATAGCAATCAGCCCCAGCATTTT.

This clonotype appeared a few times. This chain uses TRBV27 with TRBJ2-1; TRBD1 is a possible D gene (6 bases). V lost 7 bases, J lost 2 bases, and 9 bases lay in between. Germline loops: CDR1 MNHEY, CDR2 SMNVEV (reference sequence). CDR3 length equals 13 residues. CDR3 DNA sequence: TGTGCCAGCACCGAGGGGGCCTACAATGAGCAGTTCTTC. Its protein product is CASTEGAYNEQFF.

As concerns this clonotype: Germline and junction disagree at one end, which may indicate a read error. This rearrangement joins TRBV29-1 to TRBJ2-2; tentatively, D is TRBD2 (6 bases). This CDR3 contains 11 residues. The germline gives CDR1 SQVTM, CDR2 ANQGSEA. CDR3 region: CSVGSPGELCF. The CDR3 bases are TGCAGCGTTGGTTCTCCGGGGGAGCTGTGTTTT.